This T cell receptor beta chain was sequenced in a study of OX40 agonist ivuxolimab in advanced cancers. As for the study in general: It was permissible to have had prior anti-PD-1, anti-PD-L1 or anti-CTLA-4 therapy, and more than 30% had some.

Points from the study as a whole: Among expanded peripheral T cells, antigen specificity went undetermined. Certain nonresponding patients likewise had low normalized T-cell clonal expansion.

Germline values: CDR1 MNHEY, CDR2 SMNVEV (reference sequence). Trimming cost V 3 bases and J 4 bases; bases outside gene matches: 3. The CDR3 has 15 amino acids. Using immunoSEQ multiplex PCR, the repertoire was profiled, and TCRdb retains in-frame clones only, with some absent. The profile shows 100,000 or so clones, under 95% of them singletons. A remark on this clone: Its antigen is unknown.

The clonotype was recovered from an adult with an advanced solid tumor such as melanoma, head and neck, liver or kidney cancer. The genes are TRBV27 and TRBJ2-1, with 10 bases lining up with TRBD1. The sequenced sample was CD4+ or CD8+ T cells sorted from blood, obtained in a trial of the OX40 agonist ivuxolimab. Written as DNA, the CDR3 is TGTGCCAGCAGTTTTTGGACAGGGGGATACAATGAGCAGTTCTTC. Translation gives CASSFWTGGYNEQFF.